This T cell receptor beta chain stems from a study of CD8 T cells in ankylosing spondylitis. The TCR beta libraries were generated through quantitative 5'-RACE incorporating molecular barcodes. TCRdb re-analysed the 5' RACE reads in MiXCR, keeping a single row per CDR3 protein. The sample contains roughly 490,000 distinct CDR3 sequences, roughly 5.2% of which appear only once. Germline V gene sequence: CDR1 MNHEY, CDR2 SMNVEV (reference sequence). The CDR3 length is 16 residues. Trimming stripped 0 bases from V and 2 bases from J, with 13 bases between. The study's findings and limits: Seemingly characteristic of ankylosing spondylitis blood was a TCR beta motif consisting of 7 or 8 highly homologous variants. Prior literature has documented some motif variants in synovial fluid and blood from reactive arthritis. Within matched ankylosing spondylitis synovial fluid, disease-linked clones were reportedly significantly enriched. Clones linked to disease, bearing a CD8+ phenotype, were relatively rare in peripheral blood.

This clonotype was seen repeatedly, ten times or more. Its antigen is unidentified. Input material: blood, either unsorted or a sorted T cell fraction (not recorded which). The chain is built from TRBV27 and TRBJ2-5; a possible D gene is TRBD1 (5 bases). The sequence came from a male donor with ankylosing spondylitis. The CDR3 DNA is TGTGCCAGCAGTTTATCGATGACAGCACTTCAAGAGACCCAGTACTTC. Protein sequence: CASSLSMTALQETQYF.